The 28 T cell receptor beta chains below all came from one sample that was sequenced in a study of shared clonotypes between healthy human individuals. Clones were read by immunoSEQ multiplex PCR, and TCRdb kept only the in-frame ones, dropping some. The repertoire holds about 1.5 million clones, 95% to 99% seen once, with 0.45% in the top ten. The source material was naive CD4+ T cells sorted from blood. Subset specified: CD45RA+ positively selected. Every receptor here comes from a man younger than 40 in good health.

This rearrangement joins TRBV7-9 to TRBJ1-2; a weak D match, TRBD1 (5 bases). The CDR3 covers 13 residues. V was trimmed by 1 base and J by 4 bases, leaving 7 bases between them. In germline, CDR1 is SEHNR, CDR2 FQNEAQ (reference sequence). CDR3 DNA: TGTGCCAGCAGCTTAGGACAGATCTATGGCTACACCTTC. It yields the protein CASSLGQIYGYTF.

The CDR3, as DNA: TGTGCCAGCAGCTCCCCATCCAGCGGCCTGCCTAATGAGCAGTTCTTC. This sequence encodes CASSSPSSGLPNEQFF. The V gene is TRBV5-4, the J gene TRBJ2-1, with D possibly matching TRBD2 (5 bases). This CDR3 has 16 amino acids. Germline values: CDR1 SGHNT, CDR2 YYREEE (reference sequence). Trimming took 3 bases from V and 7 from J, leaving 20 bases between them.

This clone was observed once. This chain links TRBV18 with TRBJ1-1; D gene ambiguous. Looked up from germline, CDR1 is KGHSH and CDR2 is LQKENI. V gave up 2 bases and J gave up 0 bases, with 10 bases separating them. The length of the CDR3 is 15 residues. CDR3 protein: CASSPIRPMNTEAFF. The CDR3 DNA is TGTGCCAGCTCACCAATCAGGCCAATGAACACTGAAGCTTTCTTT.

The V and J genes are TRBV19 and TRBJ1-1; the D is unclear. The length of the CDR3 is 15 residues. The V end was cut by 10 bases, the J end by 1 base, with 19 bases between. Germline loops: CDR1 LNHDA, CDR2 SQIVND (reference sequence). CDR3 loop: CATLNIGVKNTEAFF. CDR3 nucleotides: TGTGCCACTTTAAACATTGGGGTTAAGAACACTGAAGCTTTCTTT.

The chain recombines TRBV25-1 with TRBJ2-6, with D unresolved. V lost 1 base, J lost 0 bases, and 7 bases lay in between. Germline CDR1 reads MGHDK; CDR2 reads SYGVNS. The length of the CDR3 is 16 residues. This CDR3 is CASSESRGSGANVLTF. Here the CDR3 DNA reads TGTGCCAGCAGTGAATCTAGAGGCTCTGGGGCCAACGTCCTGACTTTC.

This chain connects TRBV7-9 to TRBJ1-4, with TRBD1 identical over 10 bases. The CDR3 spans 15 residues. V dropped 3 bases and J dropped 4; count of bases not matched to a gene: 2. Germline V gives CDR1 SEHNR, CDR2 FQNEAQ (reference sequence). CDR3 sequence reads: CASSLGQGFNEKLFF. The DNA of the CDR3 is TGTGCCAGCAGCTTGGGACAGGGGTTTAATGAAAAACTGTTTTTT.

The CDR3 region is CATRWDSTDTQYF. The CDR3 DNA follows: TGTGCCACCAGATGGGACAGCACAGATACGCAGTATTTT. This chain connects TRBV15 to TRBJ2-3; D may match TRBD1 or TRBD2 (5 bases each). CDR1 is LNHNV and CDR2 is YYDKDF in the germline V gene (reference sequence). Trimming took off 6 bases at V and 0 bases at J, with 7 bases between the two ends. The CDR3 is 13 amino acids.

The genes are TRBV11-3 and TRBJ1-1; D possibly corresponds to TRBD1 (6 bases). The CDR3 loop spans 14 amino acids. CDR1 is SGHNT and CDR2 is YENEEA in the germline V gene. V shed 5 bases and J shed 2 bases, with 12 bases lying between them. The DNA for the CDR3 is TGTGCCAGCAGCCGGGGGGCGGAAAACACTGAAGCTTTCTTT. It yields the protein CASSRGAENTEAFF.

The J gene is TRBJ2-1, the V gene TRBV10-1, with 9 nucleotides matching TRBD2. Germline values: CDR1 WNHNN, CDR2 SYGVQD (reference sequence). This CDR3 region has 15 residues. J gave up 8 bases and V 6 bases, and 11 bases lay outside the gene matches. DNA of the CDR3: TGCGCCAGCAGCCGAACTAGCGGGCGTGGTGATGAGCAGTTCTTC. Protein product: CASSRTSGRGDEQFF.

The gene calls are TRBV5-1 and TRBJ1-1; D not resolved. Trimming cost V 1 base and J 0 bases, with 7 bases left between them. This CDR3 is built from 14 residues. Germline CDR1 SGHRS, CDR2 YFSETQ. This CDR3 reads CASSLTEMNTEAFF. As DNA, the CDR3 is TGCGCCAGCAGCTTGACGGAAATGAACACTGAAGCTTTCTTT.

The count of this clone is one. The chain uses TRBV6-1 and TRBJ2-3, with 7 bases lining up with TRBD1. The CDR3 runs 16 residues. Trimming cost V 4 bases and J 3 bases; bases outside gene matches: 10. In germline, CDR1 is MNHNS, CDR2 SASEGT. For the CDR3, the DNA is TGTGCCAGCAGTGTAAACCACAGGGGTAGAACAGATACGCAGTATTTT. It codes for CASSVNHRGRTDTQYF.

This sequence joins TRBV9 and TRBJ2-7, with D perhaps TRBD2 (6 bases). Trimming shortened V by 4 bases and J by 2 bases, and 16 bases separated the two germline ends. This CDR3 is built from 15 residues. Germline CDR1 is SGDLS and CDR2 is YYNGEE. This chain's CDR3 is CASSPWTIPTYEQYF. CDR3 in DNA: TGTGCCAGCAGCCCCTGGACTATCCCAACCTACGAGCAGTACTTC.

V is TRBV10-1 and J is TRBJ2-7, with TRBD1 identical over 9 bases. With V trimmed by 6 bases and J by 4 bases, 7 bases remained unmatched. Germline V lookup: CDR1 WNHNN, CDR2 SYGVQD (reference sequence). CDR3 length: 14 residues. The CDR3 is CASRGDRDLYEQYF. CDR3 DNA sequence: TGCGCCAGCAGGGGGGACAGGGATTTGTACGAGCAGTACTTC.

The rearrangement joins TRBV18 to TRBJ1-5; possibly TRBD1 for D (5 bases). Germline V gives CDR1 KGHSH, CDR2 LQKENI. V lost 3 bases and J lost 1, with 13 bases in between. The CDR3 has 16 amino acids. In DNA, the CDR3 is TGTGCCAGCTCACCGGTGGGTGCAGGGAGCAATCAGCCCCAGCATTTT. Protein sequence: CASSPVGAGSNQPQHF.

This clone was found once. The V call is TRBV11-2, the J call TRBJ1-3; 8 bases match TRBD1. The CDR3 spans 19 residues. CDR1 and CDR2 from the germline V gene are SGHAT and FQNNGV. V dropped 4 bases and J dropped 1; count of bases not matched to a gene: 15. The CDR3 coding sequence is TGTGCCAGCAGCTCCCTCCGGGACAGGCCAGGAGAATCTGGAAACACCATATATTTT. Residues: CASSSLRDRPGESGNTIYF.

This clone was found a few times. J is TRBJ1-4 and V is TRBV2; D gene unclear. The length of the CDR3 is 14 residues. Trimming took 6 bases from V and 5 from J, leaving 13 bases between them. Germline V gene lookup returns CDR1 SNHLY and CDR2 FYNNEI. This CDR3 is CASRPGARNEKLFF. The CDR3 DNA is TGTGCCAGCAGGCCGGGAGCCCGGAATGAAAAACTGTTTTTT.

The CDR3 reads CASRIDRGLQETQYF. For the CDR3, the DNA is TGTGCCAGCAGAATTGACAGGGGCCTCCAAGAGACCCAGTACTTC. This chain joins TRBV2 and TRBJ2-5, with TRBD1 identical over 8 bases. The CDR3 sequence is 15 residues long. CDR1 and CDR2 (germline): SNHLY, FYNNEI. V trimming: 6 bases; J trimming: 1 base; junction bases outside the gene matches: 7. The whole variable domain, filled in from reference TRBV2 and TRBJ2-5, reads EPEVTQTPSHQVTQMGQEVILRCVPISNHLYFYWYRQILGQKVEFLVSFYNNEISEKSEIFDDQFSVERPDGSNFTLKIRSTKLEDSAMYFCASRIDRGLQETQYFGPGTRLLVL.

The rearrangement uses TRBV2 and TRBJ2-7; 9 bases line up with TRBD2. CDR3 length equals 14 residues. Trimming took 1 base from V and 5 from J; bases not matched to a gene: 3. Germline CDR1 SNHLY, CDR2 FYNNEI. CDR3 sequence: CASSEGLAEDEQYF. CDR3 nucleotide sequence: TGTGCCAGCAGTGAAGGACTAGCGGAGGACGAGCAGTACTTC.

This clone was seen only once. J is TRBJ2-7 and V is TRBV14, with no clear D. Trimming removed 3 bases at V and 2 bases at J, with 11 bases between. The CDR3 is 14 residues long. Germline assignment: CDR1 SGHDN and CDR2 FVKESK. CDR3 protein: CASSQRRLTYEQYF. Here the CDR3 DNA reads TGTGCCAGCAGCCAGAGACGGCTGACCTACGAGCAGTACTTC. The full variable domain, completed using reference TRBV14 and TRBJ2-7, is EAGVTQFPSHSVIEKGQTVTLRCDPISGHDNLYWYRRVMGKEIKFLLHFVKESKQDESGMPNNRFLAERTGGTYSTLKVQPAELEDSGVYFCASSQRRLTYEQYFGPGTRLTVT.

The chain joins TRBV4-1 to TRBJ2-7, with 10 bases aligning to TRBD2. The CDR3 loop spans 16 amino acids. J lost 3 bases, V lost 4 bases, and 9 bases had no gene match. Germline lookup yields CDR1 MGHRA and CDR2 YSYEKL. The DNA for the CDR3 is TGCGCCAGCAGCCCTTTAGCGGGAGGAGATATCTACGAGCAGTACTTC. Amino acids: CASSPLAGGDIYEQYF.

This chain connects TRBV7-2 to TRBJ2-1; D is perhaps TRBD1 (5 bases). V was cut by 1 base and J by 9 bases, with 25 bases left in between. CDR3 length: 18 residues. Per the germline V gene, CDR1 is SGHTA and CDR2 is FQGNSA. In DNA form, the CDR3 reads TGTGCCAGCAGCTTAGTTTCCTACGGCGAACTGAGACAGCTTGAGCAGTTCTTC. Its protein is CASSLVSYGELRQLEQFF.

This chain links TRBV25-1 with TRBJ2-5; 8 bases fit TRBD2. CDR1 and CDR2 (germline): MGHDK, SYGVNS. The CDR3 consists of 16 residues. Germline trimming cut 6 bases from V and 4 bases from J; bases unmatched to any gene: 13. CDR3 amino acids: CASSATIGLAGETQYF. The CDR3 DNA reads TGTGCCAGCAGCGCCACTATCGGACTAGCCGGAGAGACCCAGTACTTC.

J is TRBJ2-1 and V is TRBV5-4, with D hard to call. Between the trimmed V and J ends, which lost 4 bases and 7 bases, there was a span of 12 bases. Germline loops: CDR1 SGHNT, CDR2 YYREEE (reference sequence). This CDR3 spans 13 amino acids. CDR3 in DNA: TGTGCCAGCAGCATAAACGTCCTGAATGAGCAGTTCTTC. This gives the protein CASSINVLNEQFF.

This chain links TRBV19 with TRBJ2-7, with D perhaps assigned TRBD1 or TRBD2 (5 bases each). V lost 4 bases and J 6 bases, leaving 19 bases between the germline ends. CDR1 and CDR2 (germline): LNHDA, SQIVND (reference sequence). The CDR3 is 15 residues long. The CDR3 DNA is TGTGCCAGTAGTAGAAATGGACGGGGCGCCTCCGAGCAGTACTTC. Protein product: CASSRNGRGASEQYF.

CDR3 DNA sequence: TGTGCCAGCAGTTACTCACAGGGCTCATATGAGCAGTACTTC. Encoded protein: CASSYSQGSYEQYF. The V gene is TRBV6-5, the J gene TRBJ2-7; D is perhaps TRBD1 (6 bases). V was pared by 0 bases and J by 7 bases, with 13 bases between. From germline, CDR1 is MNHEY and CDR2 SVGAGI. CDR3 length equals 14 residues.

The chain employs TRBV9 and TRBJ2-5, with 7 bases aligning to TRBD1. Germline loops: CDR1 SGDLS, CDR2 YYNGEE. The V segment lost 0 bases and the J segment 2 bases; nucleotides outside the gene matches: 7. The CDR3 spans 16 residues. CDR3 coding DNA: TGTGCCAGCAGCGTAGGAGGGGGACAGAATCAAGAGACCCAGTACTTC. Translation gives CASSVGGGQNQETQYF.

The chain combines TRBV27 with TRBJ2-1; a weak D match, TRBD2 (5 bases). V shed 2 bases and J shed 4 bases, with 15 bases lying between them. The CDR3 runs 16 residues. Germline CDR1 reads MNHEY; CDR2 reads SMNVEV (reference sequence). CDR3 in amino acids: CASSLILTRAYNEQFF. The CDR3 nucleotides are TGTGCCAGCAGTTTAATACTAACTAGGGCGTACAATGAGCAGTTCTTC.

The chain couples TRBV7-9 to TRBJ2-1, with D unresolved. The CDR3 spans 12 residues. The V end was cut by 2 bases, the J end by 6 bases, with 5 bases between. Germline CDR1 and CDR2: SEHNR and FQNEAQ (reference sequence). CDR3 in DNA: TGTGCCAGCAGCTTATTCCTCAATGAGCAGTTCTTC. It is translated as CASSLFLNEQFF.